This T cell receptor (beta chain) was profiled in a study of blood T cell repertoires in COVID-19. Study context: From the United States, Italy and Spain came samples of acute and convalescent COVID-19. PBMCs, B-cell-depleted T cells, or T cells were the source of the cDNA or gDNA that made up the material.

Measured with immunoSEQ multiplex PCR; TCRdb has only the in-frame clones, and not every one. The sample records roughly 330,000 clones, approximately 87% being singletons. Germline V gives CDR1 LNHNV, CDR2 YYDKDF (reference sequence). The CDR3 has 16 residues. Trimming pared 2 bases from V and 2 bases from J, leaving 13 bases between. The specimen was peripheral blood. The TCR was taken from a woman between 45 and 60 years old with active or convalescent COVID-19. This chain links TRBV15 with TRBJ1-5; TRBD1 is a possible D gene (6 bases). CDR3 bases: TGTGCCACCAGCAGACGGGCGGGGGCTCGCAATCAGCCCCAGCATTTT. Translation gives CATSRRAGARNQPQHF. Supplemented by reference TRBV15 and TRBJ1-5, the full variable domain reads DAMVIQNPRYQVTQFGKPVTLSCSQTLNHNVMYWYQQKSSQAPKLLFHYYDKDFNNEADTPDNFQSRRPNTSFCFLDIRSPGLGDTAMYLCATSRRAGARNQPQHFGDGTRLSIL.